This TCR beta chain was identified during a study of T cells expressing NK-cell markers. Study background: Sequencing of TCR beta repertoires drew on sorted CD3+CD56+NKG2C+, CD3+CD56+NKG2C- and CD3+CD56-NKG2C+ T cells. Seven sequenced donors out of eight were HCMV-seropositive, one seronegative.

With UMIs, 5'RACE template switching was used to make TCR beta cDNA. TCRdb reprocessed the 5' RACE reads and stores each CDR3 protein as one record, lacking DNA. Across a few hundred thousand distinct CDR3 sequences, the top ten clones capture 5.2% of the sample. Germline V lookup: CDR1 MNHEY, CDR2 SVGAGI. The CDR3 is 15 amino acids. Concerning this clonotype itself: Its antigen is unknown.

General observations from the study: Topping the CD3+CD56-NKG2C+ fraction as well were these clonotypes, in a few donors.

V and J are TRBV6-5 and TRBJ2-7; the D call from TCRdb, TRBD1, cannot be confirmed without DNA. The sample consisted of blood T cells: a sorted CD56 or NKG2C T cell subset, CD4+ or CD8+ T cells, or bulk PBMC T cells (not recorded which). The sequence derives from a man aged 18 to 69 in good health. The CDR3 protein is CASSFDKGASYEQYF.